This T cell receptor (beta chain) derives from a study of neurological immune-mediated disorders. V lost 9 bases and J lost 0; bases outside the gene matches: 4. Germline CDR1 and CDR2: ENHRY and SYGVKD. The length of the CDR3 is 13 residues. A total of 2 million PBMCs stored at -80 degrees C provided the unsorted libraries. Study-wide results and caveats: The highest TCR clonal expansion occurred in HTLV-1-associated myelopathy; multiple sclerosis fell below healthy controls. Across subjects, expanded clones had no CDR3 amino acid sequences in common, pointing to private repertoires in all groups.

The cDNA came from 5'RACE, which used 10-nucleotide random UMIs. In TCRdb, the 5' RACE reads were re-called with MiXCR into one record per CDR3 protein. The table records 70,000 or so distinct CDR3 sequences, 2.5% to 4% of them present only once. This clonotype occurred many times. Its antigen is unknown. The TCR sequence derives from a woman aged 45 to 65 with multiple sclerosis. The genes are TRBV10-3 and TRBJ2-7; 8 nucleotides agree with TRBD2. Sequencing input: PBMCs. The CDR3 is CAISGGLSYEQYF. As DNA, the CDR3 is TGTGCCATTTCGGGAGGGCTCTCCTACGAGCAGTACTTC.